Listed below are T cell receptor beta chains from one sample, sequenced in a study of OX40 agonist ivuxolimab in advanced cancers. Method: immunoSEQ multiplex PCR; TCRdb's copy keeps in-frame clones and lacks some. The table has approximately 97,000 clones, 80% to 90% seen once. This specimen consisted of CD4+ or CD8+ T cells sorted from blood, obtained in a trial of the OX40 agonist ivuxolimab. The receptors were gathered from an adult with an advanced solid tumor such as melanoma, head and neck, liver or kidney cancer. CDR3s include the opening cysteine and the closing phenylalanine or tryptophan. D genes are given only for firm matches. Expanded clones are given a class, and other clones once, few, many or no size at all.

D	V	J	size	DNA	CDR3
TRBD2	TRBV10-3	TRBJ2-3	NA	TGTGCCATCAGTGAGCGGGGGGGAGGCACAGATACGCAGTATTTT	CAISERGGGTDTQYF
NA	TRBV28	TRBJ2-7	NA	TGTGCCAGCAGTTCGGGAGCCTACGAGCAGTACTTC	CASSSGAYEQYF
NA	TRBV7-3	TRBJ2-6	NA	TGTGCCAGCAGCCTCCAGGGGATGGCTGGGGCCAACGTCCTGACTTTC	CASSLQGMAGANVLTF
TRBD1	TRBV7-9	TRBJ2-2	NA	TGTGCCAGCAGCTTAGGCGGACAGGAGGAGCTGTTTTTT	CASSLGGQEELFF
NA	TRBV7-9	TRBJ2-1	NA	TGTGCCAGCAGCTCAGGACCCATAGGCTCCTACAATGAGCAGTTCTTC	CASSSGPIGSYNEQFF
TRBD1	TRBV9	TRBJ1-6	NA	TGTGCCAGCAGCGTGCATGGACAGGGAAATTCACCCCTCCACTTT	CASSVHGQGNSPLHF
TRBD1	TRBV2	TRBJ2-7	NA	TGTGCCAGCAGTGGCAGGGGGTTAGCCTACGAGCAGTACTTC	CASSGRGLAYEQYF
TRBD1	TRBV18	TRBJ1-1	NA	TGTGCCAGCTCGTCACAGGGGGCGATTAGAGGCACTGAAGCTTTCTTT	CASSSQGAIRGTEAFF
TRBD1	TRBV10-3	TRBJ1-5	NA	TGTGCCATCAGTGCACAGGGGGCAAGCCAGCCCCAGCATTTT	CAISAQGASQPQHF
NA	TRBV20-1	TRBJ2-1	NA	TGCAGTGTCCTGGGACTTCAGGAGCAGTTCTTC	CSVLGLQEQFF
TRBD2	TRBV18	TRBJ2-3	NA	TGTGCCAGCTCGGGATACGGGACTAGCGGACCCACAGATACGCAGTATTTT	CASSGYGTSGPTDTQYF
NA	TRBV6-1	TRBJ1-1	NA	TGTGCCAGCAGTAGGACACCTGAAAACACTGAAGCTTTCTTT	CASSRTPENTEAFF
NA	TRBV7-8	TRBJ2-1	few	TGTGCCAGCAGCTTGTACAGGGACCCAACCTACAATGAGCAGTTCTTC	CASSLYRDPTYNEQFF
NA	TRBV6-5	TRBJ1-2	NA	TGTGCCAGCAGTTACGTGGGAGGGGAGAACTATGGCTACACCTTC	CASSYVGGENYGYTF
NA	TRBV4-1	TRBJ2-3	NA	TGCGCCAGCAGCTCGCAAACCGGGACCCCACGCACAGATACGCAGTATTTT	CASSSQTGTPRTDTQYF
NA	TRBV7-7	TRBJ2-7	NA	TGTGCTAGCTTGGGAAGTAGGGCCCGGGGGTACGAGCAGTACTTC	CASLGSRARGYEQYF
NA	TRBV5-1	TRBJ2-7	NA	TGCGCCAGCAGCTTGGTTGGGTACGAGCAGTACTTC	CASSLVGYEQYF
NA	TRBV27	TRBJ1-4	NA	TGTGCCAGCAGTTGGACTGGGGCAACTAATGAAAAACTGTTTTTT	CASSWTGATNEKLFF
NA	TRBV5-6	TRBJ2-7	NA	TGTGCCAGCAGCTTTCTTAAGGATTTTGCCTACGAGCAGTACTTC	CASSFLKDFAYEQYF
NA	TRBV6-5	TRBJ2-1	NA	TGTGCCTCCAAAACAGCAAGTGAGCAGTTCTTC	CASKTASEQFF
NA	TRBV19	TRBJ2-5	NA	TGTGCCAGTAGTATCGGGTGGCGGGCCCAAGAGACCCAGTACTTC	CASSIGWRAQETQYF
TRBD2	TRBV7-3	TRBJ2-2	NA	TGTGCCAGCAGCTTAAACAGATTAGGACTAGCTAAGGCCGGGGAGCTGTTTTTT	CASSLNRLGLAKAGELFF
NA	TRBV14	TRBJ1-2	NA	TGTGCCAGCAGCCTTACCGGGGTTGGCTACACCTTC	CASSLTGVGYTF
NA	TRBV5-1	TRBJ1-1	NA	TGCGCCAGCAGCCAAGGTCGGGGGATCGCTGAAGCTTTCTTT	CASSQGRGIAEAFF
TRBD1	TRBV27	TRBJ1-2	NA	TGTGCCAGCAGTATCAAACCCGGGACAGGGAATGGCTACACCTTC	CASSIKPGTGNGYTF
NA	TRBV19	TRBJ2-5	once	TGTGCCAGTAGTATAGGTGGTGAGACCCAGTACTTC	CASSIGGETQYF
TRBD2	TRBV7-9	TRBJ2-2	NA	TGTGCCAGCACCCCCCGTGGGAGCGGGGTAGGCACCGGGGAGCTGTTTTTT	CASTPRGSGVGTGELFF
NA	TRBV30	TRBJ2-2	NA	TGTGCCTGGAGTGTACCAGGGACTGGGTCCGGGGAGCTGTTTTTT	CAWSVPGTGSGELFF
TRBD2	TRBV11-1	TRBJ2-1	NA	TGTGCCAGCAGCTTAGTGTCTAGCGGTTACAATGAGCAGTTCTTC	CASSLVSSGYNEQFF
NA	TRBV2	TRBJ2-7	NA	TGTGCCAGCAGGCCCCCCTCCGGCGAGCAGTACTTC	CASRPPSGEQYF
NA	TRBV7-6	TRBJ1-6	once	TGTGCCAGCAGCTTGGGGGGAGACGCTTCACCCCTCCACTTT	CASSLGGDASPLHF
TRBD2	TRBV6-1	TRBJ2-2	NA	TGTGCCACCGAGGGACTAGCGGGAGGACTGCGAGAGCTGTTTTTT	CATEGLAGGLRELFF
NA	TRBV13	TRBJ1-3	NA	TGTGCCAGCAGCCCCAGGAAGGTTTGGGGGATTGGAAACACCATATATTTT	CASSPRKVWGIGNTIYF
NA	TRBV6-6	TRBJ1-3	NA	TGTGCCAGCAGTTACCTGCAGGGGCACTCTGGAAACACCATATATTTT	CASSYLQGHSGNTIYF
NA	TRBV7-9	TRBJ2-3	NA	TGTGCCAGCAGAGCGGGCACAGATACGCAGTATTTT	CASRAGTDTQYF
TRBD2	TRBV11-3	TRBJ2-5	NA	TGTGCCAGCAGCTTAGGAGCAGCGGGGGGGCCCGAGACCCAGTACTTC	CASSLGAAGGPETQYF
TRBD1	TRBV27	TRBJ1-2	NA	TGTGCCGCCAGGGGGGCAGTAAGCTACACCTTC	CAARGAVSYTF
NA	TRBV18	TRBJ2-3	NA	TGTGCCAGCTCACCCGCCGCCTTCACAGATACGCAGTATTTT	CASSPAAFTDTQYF
NA	TRBV7-2	TRBJ2-6	NA	TGTGCCAGCAGCTTAATGGGCATCAGCTCTGGGGCCAACGTCCTGACTTTC	CASSLMGISSGANVLTF
TRBD1	TRBV5-1	TRBJ1-4	few	TGCGCCAGCACCTCGGGACAGGTTAATGAAAAACTGTTTTTT	CASTSGQVNEKLFF
NA	TRBV27	TRBJ1-2	NA	TGTGCCAGCAGCAATTTCGGACAGACTAACTATGGCTACACCTTC	CASSNFGQTNYGYTF
NA	TRBV5-5	TRBJ1-1	NA	TGTGCCAGCACCGTGGGGCAAGCCACTGAAGCTTTCTTT	CASTVGQATEAFF
TRBD1	TRBV7-8	TRBJ2-7	NA	TGTGCCAGCACCAGGACAGGAGTGGGTAACTACGAGCAGTACTTC	CASTRTGVGNYEQYF
TRBD1	TRBV29-1	TRBJ2-7	NA	TGCAGCGTTGCCGCTCCCCAGGGGGCATCCTCCTACGAGCAGTACTTC	CSVAAPQGASSYEQYF
TRBD1	TRBV7-9	TRBJ1-1	NA	TGTGCCAGCAGCTTAGAGGGGGCGGGACCTCAAGCTTTCTTT	CASSLEGAGPQAFF
TRBD2	TRBV5-5	TRBJ2-1	NA	TGTGCCAGCAGCCGCCCTATTACTAGCGGGAGTGAGCAGTTCTTC	CASSRPITSGSEQFF
TRBD2	TRBV5-1	TRBJ2-1	NA	TGCGCCAGCAGCCAGACTAGCGGGCCATACAATGAGCAGTTCTTC	CASSQTSGPYNEQFF
TRBD2	TRBV18	TRBJ2-1	NA	TGTGCCAGCTCACCAGGCGGGAGCCACAATGAGCAGTTCTTC	CASSPGGSHNEQFF
NA	TRBV7-2	TRBJ2-2	NA	TGTGCCAGCAGCTTAGGGCTGGACAGACCCGGGGAGCTGTTTTTT	CASSLGLDRPGELFF